These T cell receptor beta chains were read from a single sample in a study of cytomegalovirus exposure and HLA in healthy donors. This table comes from immunoSEQ multiplex PCR, and its TCRdb copy is limited to in-frame clones, with some not included. The sample has fewer than 150,000 clones; around 75% are singletons. The sequencing input was PBMCs. The origin of the receptors is a man aged 25-40 years in good health and CMV-seronegative. Both conserved end residues are part of each CDR3. The D gene is left open where the match is weak. Only some rows state a clone size, as once, few, many or a class for expanded clones.

j_call,d_call,clone_size,v_call,cdr3_aa,cdr3_nt
TRBJ1-1,TRBD1,few,TRBV6-1,CASSADRVRTEAFF,TGTGCCAGCAGTGCCGACAGGGTTCGGACTGAAGCTTTCTTT
TRBJ2-3,-,-,TRBV15,CATSGMDIPLADTQYF,TGTGCCACCAGCGGGATGGACATACCTTTAGCAGATACGCAGTATTTT
TRBJ1-4,TRBD1,-,TRBV9,CASSAGDSSTNEKLFF,TGTGCCAGCAGCGCCGGGGACAGTTCAACTAATGAAAAACTGTTTTTT
TRBJ1-1,TRBD1,-,TRBV6-5,CASSPGQGAVTEAFF,TGTGCCAGCAGTCCGGGACAGGGGGCTGTCACTGAAGCTTTCTTT
TRBJ2-1,TRBD2,few,TRBV4-3,CASSQDEAGGRNEQFF,TGCGCCAGCAGCCAAGATGAAGCGGGGGGGCGCAATGAGCAGTTCTTC
TRBJ2-1,TRBD2,once,TRBV29-1,CSAGVSGTSEQFF,TGCAGCGCGGGAGTGAGCGGGACTAGTGAGCAGTTCTTC
TRBJ1-6,TRBD1,few,TRBV6-6,CASSLQGDNSPLHF,TGTGCCAGCAGTCTACAGGGGGATAATTCACCCCTCCACTTT
TRBJ2-5,TRBD2,-,TRBV6-6,CASSYGRASGTQYF,TGTGCCAGCAGTTACGGTAGAGCTAGCGGCACCCAGTACTTC
TRBJ1-4,-,once,TRBV6-6,CASSRGHGNEKLFF,TGTGCCAGCAGTCGAGGACACGGTAATGAAAAACTGTTTTTT
TRBJ2-5,-,-,TRBV27,CASSSLLAGYQETQYF,TGTGCCAGCAGTTCCCTATTGGCCGGGTACCAAGAGACCCAGTACTTC
TRBJ2-5,TRBD2,-,TRBV27,CASSFPRGLAGEETQYF,TGTGCCAGCAGTTTCCCACGTGGGCTAGCGGGAGAAGAGACCCAGTACTTC
TRBJ2-7,TRBD1,once,TRBV11-2,CASSPGTVYEQYF,TGTGCCAGCAGCCCGGGGACAGTTTACGAGCAGTACTTC
TRBJ1-2,-,-,TRBV27,CASSLTFTTSYGYTF,TGTGCCAGCAGCCTTACCTTCACAACATCCTATGGCTACACCTTC
TRBJ1-1,-,-,TRBV19,CASSNPYQEMNTEAFF,TGTGCCAGTAGTAACCCTTACCAGGAAATGAACACTGAAGCTTTCTTT
TRBJ1-2,TRBD1,-,TRBV5-4,CASSLPGGDGYTF,TGTGCCAGCAGCTTGCCAGGGGGCGATGGCTACACCTTC
TRBJ2-5,TRBD2,-,TRBV19,CASSTGLADGQETQYF,TGTGCCAGTAGTACCGGACTAGCGGACGGACAAGAGACCCAGTACTTC
TRBJ1-4,TRBD1,once,TRBV28,CASSLNRGLIGKLFF,TGTGCCAGCAGCCTTAACAGGGGGCTTATAGGAAAACTGTTTTTT
TRBJ2-7,TRBD1,-,TRBV11-3,CASSPGTGSSYEQYF,TGTGCCAGCAGCCCGGGGACAGGTAGCTCCTACGAGCAGTACTTC
TRBJ1-5,-,-,TRBV19,CASSEPQKYQPQHF,TGTGCCAGTAGTGAACCTCAGAAGTATCAGCCCCAGCATTTT
TRBJ2-7,-,-,TRBV7-2,CASSLEVVGVYEQYF,TGTGCCAGCAGCTTAGAGGTAGTGGGAGTCTACGAGCAGTACTTC
TRBJ2-5,-,few,TRBV2,CASGRRGLQETQYF,TGTGCCAGTGGGAGGAGGGGCCTCCAAGAGACCCAGTACTTC